Following are 23 T cell receptor beta chains from one sample sequenced in a study of T cells in Graves' hyperthyroidism and ophthalmopathy. Amplification of TCR beta CDR3 regions used RNA as the template. Using the HTBI primer set, a first-round RT-PCR was run on the TCR CDR3. One entry per CDR3 protein, called by TCRdb with MiXCR from the multiplex PCR reads. The data show over 250,000 distinct CDR3 sequences, with 20% to 25% seen just once and about 25% held by the top ten. Material for sequencing was blood. The receptors were gathered from a man in his forties with Graves' hyperthyroidism that later progressed to Graves' ophthalmopathy.

This clonotype was observed at least ten times. This chain links TRBV12-3 or TRBV12-4 with TRBJ1-2; 11 bases are a match to TRBD1. With V trimmed by 6 bases and J by 5 bases, 8 bases remained unmatched. The CDR3 is 15 amino acids. Written as DNA, the CDR3 is TGTGCCAGCAGCCCTGGACAGGGGGCGGGGTATGGCTACACCTTC. Protein sequence: CASSPGQGAGYGYTF.

In this sample, this clonotype turned up many times. The chain employs TRBV24-1 and TRBJ2-7; TRBD1 agrees at 9 bases. The germline V gene encodes CDR1 KGHDR and CDR2 SFDVKD. This CDR3 comprises 13 residues. The ends lost 7 bases at V and 3 bases at J; junction bases unmatched: 3. The CDR3 sequence is CATSADRGYEQYF. CDR3 sequence (DNA): TGTGCCACCAGCGCGGACAGGGGCTACGAGCAGTACTTC.

This clonotype was counted at least ten times. The chain has TRBV18 and TRBJ1-5; D remains unclear. Germline CDR1 KGHSH, CDR2 LQKENI. The CDR3 is 14 amino acids. V was clipped by 3 bases and J by 7 bases, with 13 bases between them. The CDR3 coding sequence is TGTGCCAGCTCACCTCAGGCAAATCGGCAGCCCCAGCATTTT. Translating gives CASSPQANRQPQHF.

The CDR3 DNA is TGTGCCAGCAGTTACCGCTATTTGGATGGCTACACCTTC. This sequence encodes CASSYRYLDGYTF. V is TRBV6-5 and J is TRBJ1-2; the D is unclear. CDR3 length: 13 amino acids. The V end was cut by 2 bases, the J end by 6 bases, with 10 bases between. Germline V gives CDR1 MNHEY, CDR2 SVGAGI.

Remarks on this clonotype: A single base separates this from a much larger clone, so it may be a read error. The chain couples TRBV6-4 to TRBJ1-1; TRBD1 is a possible D gene (5 bases). Germline V CDR1 and CDR2: MRHNA, SNTAGT. CDR3 length: 13 residues. V was cut by 7 bases and J by 0 bases, with 9 bases left in between. CDR3: CASNRGVNTEAFF. CDR3 DNA sequence: TGTGCCAGCAATCGGGGGGTGAACACTGAAGCTTTCTTT.

This clonotype was seen repeatedly, ten times or more. The rearrangement uses TRBV6-2 or TRBV6-3 and TRBJ2-7; D is perhaps TRBD1 or TRBD2 (5 bases each). V gave up 4 bases and J gave up 3 bases, with 13 bases separating them. The CDR3 spans 14 residues. Per the germline V gene, CDR1 is MNHEY and CDR2 is SVGEGT. The DNA for the CDR3 is TGTGCCAGCAGTTCGGGACCCGGGGTCTACGAGCAGTACTTC. Translation: CASSSGPGVYEQYF.

In its sample, this clonotype was seen many times. CDR3 loop: CASNPGARYGYTF. The CDR3, as DNA: TGCGCCAGCAACCCGGGGGCTCGGTATGGCTACACCTTC. The chain recombines TRBV5-1 with TRBJ1-2, with a possible D match to TRBD1 (6 bases). CDR3 length equals 13 residues. Per the germline V gene, CDR1 is SGHRS and CDR2 is YFSETQ. The V and J ends lost 6 bases and 5 bases respectively, with 14 bases between them. Variable domain in full (rest from reference TRBV5-1 and TRBJ1-2): KAGVTQTPRYLIKTRGQQVTLSCSPISGHRSVSWYQQTPGQGLQFLFEYFSETQRNKGNFPGRFSGRQFSNSRSEMNVSTLELGDSALYLCASNPGARYGYTFGSGTRLTVV.

The rearrangement joins TRBV27 to TRBJ1-2, with D maybe TRBD1 (5 bases). The germline V gene encodes CDR1 MNHEY and CDR2 SMNVEV (reference sequence). Trimming left V 4 bases short and J 2 bases short, with 11 bases between. This CDR3 has 14 residues. CDR3 DNA: TGTGCCAGCAGTTACGGACATTTCAACTATGGCTACACCTTC. This translates into CASSYGHFNYGYTF.

In this sample, this clonotype turned up many times. The rearrangement links TRBV7-9 to TRBJ2-7, with no clear D. This CDR3 has 11 residues. From germline, CDR1 is SEHNR and CDR2 FQNEAQ (reference sequence). The ends were cut back, 5 bases at V and 5 bases at J, with 7 bases in the middle. In nucleotides, the CDR3 is TGTGCCAGCAGCACCTTGAACGAGCAGTACTTC. Encoded protein: CASSTLNEQYF.

The rearrangement links TRBV11-2 to TRBJ2-6; 8 bases align to TRBD2. From germline, CDR1 is SGHAT and CDR2 FQNNGV. This CDR3 comprises 17 residues. With V trimmed by 5 bases and J by 0 bases, 6 bases remained unmatched. CDR3 protein: CASSPRGGASGANVLTF. The CDR3 DNA reads TGTGCCAGCAGCCCCCGGGGGGGGGCCTCTGGGGCCAACGTCCTGACTTTC.

Ten or more counts support this clonotype. This chain uses TRBV7-3 with TRBJ2-2; D perhaps matches TRBD2 (6 bases). CDR1 SGHTA and CDR2 FQGTGA come from the germline V gene. Trimming pared 0 bases from V and 6 bases from J, leaving 11 bases between. The CDR3 contains 15 residues. In DNA form, the CDR3 reads TGTGCCAGCAGCTTAACCGTCGGGAGCGCCGGGGAGCTGTTTTTT. Its translation is CASSLTVGSAGELFF.

A remark on this clonotype: Relative to the germline gene, one junction end is altered; a read error may explain this. V is TRBV7-2 and J is TRBJ1-2, with D unresolved. Germline V gives CDR1 SGHTA, CDR2 FQGNSA. CDR3 length: 13 amino acids. This CDR3 reads CASSPEGNSGYTF. CDR3 DNA sequence: TGTGCCAGCAGCCCCGAAGGCAACTCTGGCTACACCTTC.

V usage is TRBV6-1 and J usage is TRBJ1-1; D is possibly TRBD1 (6 bases). Germline CDR1 MNHNS, CDR2 SASEGT. The ends were cut back, 6 bases at V and 6 bases at J, with 14 bases in the middle. This CDR3 spans 13 amino acids. CDR3 sequence (DNA): TGTGCCAGCAGAAACCGGGACATCTCTGAAGCTTTCTTT. It codes for CASRNRDISEAFF.

This chain joins TRBV6-1 and TRBJ1-2, with 7 bases aligning to TRBD1. J lost 2 bases, V lost 7 bases, and 4 bases had no gene match. The CDR3 consists of 13 residues. Germline V gene lookup returns CDR1 MNHNS and CDR2 SASEGT. Here the CDR3 reads CASTLGQNYGYTF. CDR3 nucleotide sequence: TGTGCCAGCACTCTGGGACAGAACTATGGCTACACCTTC.

The sample holds many counts of this clonotype. Just one base apart from a much larger clone, this may be a read error. This chain links TRBV28 with TRBJ1-2; unclear D gene. CDR1 is MDHEN, CDR2 SYDVKM, per germline. The length of the CDR3 is 13 residues. In nucleotides, the CDR3 is TGTACCAGCACAACCCATGGTAGTAATGGCTACACCTTC. The encoded protein is CTSTTHGSNGYTF.

J is TRBJ1-1 and V is TRBV6-1, with D perhaps matching TRBD1 (6 bases). CDR3 size: 16 residues. In germline, CDR1 is MNHNS, CDR2 SASEGT. V lost 6 bases and J lost 6, with 23 bases in between. CDR3 DNA: TGTGCCAGCAGGGAGCAGGGGACGGGCGCGGGGTCTGAAGCTTTCTTT. As protein: CASREQGTGAGSEAFF.

This clonotype was counted at least ten times. The V gene is TRBV5-1, the J gene TRBJ1-2; 8 bases fit TRBD1. Looked up from germline, CDR1 is SGHRS and CDR2 is YFSETQ. This CDR3 is 19 amino acids long. V was pared by 1 base and J by 1 base, with 15 bases of the junction left unmatched. CDR3 nucleotide sequence: TGCGCCAGCAGCTTGACCCACCGACAGGGGCCTCTTATTAACTATGGCTACACCTTC. As protein: CASSLTHRQGPLINYGYTF.

Many counts were recorded for this clonotype. The CDR3 spells CASSELGGGSEAFF. CDR3 nucleotide sequence: TGTGCCAGCAGTGAATTAGGAGGAGGAAGCGAAGCTTTCTTT. The chain uses TRBV25-1 and TRBJ1-1; D gene unclear. This CDR3 is 14 amino acids long. V was cut by 1 base and J by 8 bases, with 14 bases left in between. Germline V lookup: CDR1 MGHDK, CDR2 SYGVNS.

This clonotype was seen many times. V and J are TRBV6-4 and TRBJ1-1, with 11 bases fitting TRBD1. Germline lookup yields CDR1 MRHNA and CDR2 SNTAGT. The V and J ends lost 3 bases and 4 bases, in that order; junction bases with no gene match: 10. The CDR3 is made up of 17 amino acids. The CDR3 nucleotides are TGTGCCAGCAGTGAGAGGGGACAGGGGGGTTCGGGCACTGAAGCTTTCTTT. Protein: CASSERGQGGSGTEAFF.

The table lists this clonotype with many counts. The V gene is TRBV5-1, the J gene TRBJ1-5; tentative D call: TRBD1 (6 bases). This CDR3 region has 18 residues. The V gene's germline CDR1 is SGHRS and CDR2 YFSETQ. V was trimmed by 3 bases and J by 2 bases, leaving 21 bases between them. CDR3 sequence: CASSWPQPGVTGNQPQHF. The CDR3 DNA follows: TGCGCCAGCAGCTGGCCCCAGCCAGGGGTGACGGGCAATCAGCCCCAGCATTTT.

V usage is TRBV6-2 or TRBV6-3 and J usage is TRBJ2-7; 14 nucleotides align to TRBD2. CDR3 length: 18 residues. From germline, CDR1 is MNHEY and CDR2 SVGEGT. Trimming at V came to 6 bases and at J to 0 bases, leaving 10 bases not matched to a gene. The CDR3, as DNA: TGTGCCAGCAGGGGCGGGACTAGCGGGAGTTCCCCCTCCTACGAGCAGTACTTC. Its protein product is CASRGGTSGSSPSYEQYF.

This clonotype was seen ten or more times. The rearrangement joins TRBV7-9 to TRBJ1-5; 7 bases are shared with TRBD1. The CDR3 runs 13 residues. With V trimmed by 5 bases and J by 7 bases, 5 bases remained unmatched. Germline V gene sequence: CDR1 SEHNR, CDR2 FQNEAQ (reference sequence). This CDR3 reads CASSGTAEQPQHF. Here the CDR3 DNA reads TGTGCCAGCAGCGGGACAGCCGAGCAGCCCCAGCATTTT.

There are many counts of this clonotype. The chain joins TRBV20-1 to TRBJ2-7, with 8 bases matching TRBD2. CDR1 and CDR2 from the germline V gene are DFQATT and SNEGSKA (reference sequence). V trimming: 6 bases; J trimming: 3 bases; junction bases outside the gene matches: 4. The CDR3 has 12 amino acids. The CDR3 reads CSATGTSYEQYF. The CDR3 DNA is TGCAGTGCAACCGGGACTAGCTACGAGCAGTACTTC.